The clone carrying this T cell receptor beta chain was observed a few times. Antigen specificity is unknown. This may come from a read error, since a much larger clone is one base off. The sample comes from a study of regulatory T cells in long-lasting Graves disease. The study's findings and limits: Clonotypes that were public and shared totalled about 2,500 in persistent patients versus around 1,000 in new patients. Only a small sample size was used, which may have cut accuracy. Graves' patients with persistent disease showed TCR diversity lower than patients newly diagnosed.

Time point of the sample: newly diagnosed GD, antithyroid drugs for less than 3 months. From PBMCs, RNA was extracted and then used to make the TCR library. The germline gives CDR1 MNHNS, CDR2 SASEGT. The CDR3 length is 16 residues. V lost 8 bases and J lost 1, with 20 bases in between. CDR3-region Arm-PCR and iRepertoire HTBI primers produced the TCR beta libraries. TCRdb reprocessed the multiplex PCR reads with MiXCR, giving one entry per CDR3 protein. This sample has under 300,000 distinct CDR3 sequences, with 18% found just once. These data were likewise used in another study, on T cells in Graves' hyperthyroidism and ophthalmopathy. From that paper: Clinical symptoms, serum thyroxine, TRAb, thyroid ultrasound and orbital computed tomography established diagnosis.

The gene calls are TRBV6-1 and TRBJ1-1, with D maybe TRBD1 (6 bases). The receptor comes from a woman aged 25 to 39 with Graves disease. This specimen was peripheral blood mononuclear cells (PBMCs), taken at new diagnosis, from a patient treated with antithyroid drugs. This CDR3 is CASSSEQGLGNTEAFF. As DNA, the CDR3 is TGTGCCAGCTCCTCCGAGCAGGGGTTGGGGAACACTGAAGCTTTCTTT.